Below, one TCR beta chain is given with its context. Its matching antigen is unknown. This sample includes further DNA sequences coding for the same CDR3. The source of the sample is a study of beta chain features in type 1 diabetes. Study-level points and caveats: Diminished insertions and augmented deletions at VDJ junctions characterized type 1 diabetes patients.

This CDR3 is 12 amino acids long. Germline V gene data show CDR1 as LNHNV and CDR2 as YYDKDF (reference sequence). Trimming pared 0 bases from V and 6 bases from J, leaving 4 bases between. Since all of the isolated RNA was reverse transcribed, expressed TCRB transcripts were what got sequenced. Deep immunoSEQ sequencing covered naive, central memory and regulatory T cell samples. The method was immunoSEQ multiplex PCR; TCRdb's version includes in-frame clones alone and lacks a portion of them. The sample yields roughly 450,000 clones, about an eighth seen once. A single heparinised blood sample, averaging approximately 110 mL, was obtained per donor. By way of CD45RO/CCR7/CD25/CD127/CD95/CD27, the CD4+ regulatory, stem cell-like memory, central memory and naive cells were sorted.

The clonotype comes from a woman younger than 35 in good health. V usage is TRBV15 and J usage is TRBJ2-3; D remains unclear. The source material was naive CD4+ T cells from blood. The CDR3 spells CATSRDRDTQYF. CDR3 nucleotide sequence: TGTGCCACCAGCAGAGATAGGGATACGCAGTATTTT. Filled out from reference TRBV15 and TRBJ2-3, the complete variable domain reads DAMVIQNPRYQVTQFGKPVTLSCSQTLNHNVMYWYQQKSSQAPKLLFHYYDKDFNNEADTPDNFQSRRPNTSFCFLDIRSPGLGDTAMYLCATSRDRDTQYFGPGTRLTVL.